This TCR beta chain was retrieved from a study of T cell changes during pregnancy in multiple sclerosis (dated by TCRdb to the late 2010s). As for the study more broadly: The study examined how the T cell repertoire changed over the course of pregnancy in women with multiple sclerosis.

Ends trimmed: V by 2 bases, J by 5 bases; bases unmatched to a gene: 6. According to the germline V gene (reference sequence), CDR1 reads GTSNPN and CDR2 reads SVGIG. Taken from cysteine to phenylalanine, the CDR3 has 14 residues. The sequence is cut down to CDR3 DNA, 42 bases in frame from base 1. The library was made by the immunoSEQ multiplex PCR assay. TCRdb took over this immuneACCESS table, retaining in-frame rearrangements with V and J assigned. Such tables are incomplete; in checked studies, under half of the missing clones stem from an unresolved V gene, and the remainder is unexplained. For this sample the table gives 79,000 or so clones, of which over 85% were detected only once. The ten biggest clones cover about 0.22% of the sample. To note about this clone: Its binding antigen is unknown. Within one base of it there is no much larger clone, and no base qualities were kept.

This TCR derives from a female donor with multiple sclerosis, enrolled in a pregnancy study. The material sequenced was CD4+ T cells from peripheral blood mononuclear cells, taken before pregnancy. The chain couples TRBV30 to TRBJ2-5; 9 central nucleotides agree with TRBD1. The CDR3 reads CAWSLTGGDETQYF. The base sequence is TGTGCCTGGAGTTTGACAGGGGGTGATGAGACCCAGTACTTC.